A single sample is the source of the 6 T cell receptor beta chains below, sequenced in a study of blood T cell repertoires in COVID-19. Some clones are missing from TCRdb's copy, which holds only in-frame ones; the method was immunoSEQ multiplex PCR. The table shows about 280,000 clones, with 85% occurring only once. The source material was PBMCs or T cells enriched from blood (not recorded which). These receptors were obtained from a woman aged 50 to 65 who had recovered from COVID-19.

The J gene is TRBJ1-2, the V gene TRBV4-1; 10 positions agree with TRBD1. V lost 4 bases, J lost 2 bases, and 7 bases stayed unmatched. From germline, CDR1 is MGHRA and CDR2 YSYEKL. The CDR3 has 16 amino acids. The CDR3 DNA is TGCGCCAGCAGCCCGACCGGGACAGGGGCCAACTATGGCTACACCTTC. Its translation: CASSPTGTGANYGYTF.

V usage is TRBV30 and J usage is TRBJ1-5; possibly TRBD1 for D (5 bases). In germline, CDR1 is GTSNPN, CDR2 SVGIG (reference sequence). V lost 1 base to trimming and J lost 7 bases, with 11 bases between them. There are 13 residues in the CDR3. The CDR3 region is CAWSGGGGQPQHF. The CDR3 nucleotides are TGTGCCTGGAGTGGCGGGGGAGGACAGCCCCAGCATTTT.

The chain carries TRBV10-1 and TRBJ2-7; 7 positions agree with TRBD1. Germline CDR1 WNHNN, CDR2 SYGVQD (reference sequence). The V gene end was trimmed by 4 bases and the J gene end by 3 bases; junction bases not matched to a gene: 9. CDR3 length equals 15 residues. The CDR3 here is CASSAPGGILYEQYF. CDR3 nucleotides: TGCGCCAGCAGTGCCCCAGGGGGAATCCTCTACGAGCAGTACTTC.

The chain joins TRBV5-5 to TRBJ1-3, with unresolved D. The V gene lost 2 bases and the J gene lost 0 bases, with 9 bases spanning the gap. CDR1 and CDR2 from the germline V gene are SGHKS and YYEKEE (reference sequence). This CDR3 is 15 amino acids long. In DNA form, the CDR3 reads TGTGCCAGCAGCTTTGACGGACTCTCTGGAAACACCATATATTTT. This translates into CASSFDGLSGNTIYF.

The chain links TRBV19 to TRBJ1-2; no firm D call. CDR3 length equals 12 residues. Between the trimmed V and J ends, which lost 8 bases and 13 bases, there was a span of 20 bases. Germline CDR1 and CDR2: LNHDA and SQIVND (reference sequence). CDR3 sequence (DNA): TGTGCCAGTTCCGCTTTGACCGGAACGGGCACCTTC. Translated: CASSALTGTGTF.

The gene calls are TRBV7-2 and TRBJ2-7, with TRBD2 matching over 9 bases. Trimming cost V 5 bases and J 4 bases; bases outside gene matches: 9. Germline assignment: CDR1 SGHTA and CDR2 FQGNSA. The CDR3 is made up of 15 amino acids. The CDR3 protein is CASSTMGLAAYEQYF. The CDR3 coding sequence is TGTGCCAGCAGCACCATGGGACTAGCTGCTTACGAGCAGTACTTC.